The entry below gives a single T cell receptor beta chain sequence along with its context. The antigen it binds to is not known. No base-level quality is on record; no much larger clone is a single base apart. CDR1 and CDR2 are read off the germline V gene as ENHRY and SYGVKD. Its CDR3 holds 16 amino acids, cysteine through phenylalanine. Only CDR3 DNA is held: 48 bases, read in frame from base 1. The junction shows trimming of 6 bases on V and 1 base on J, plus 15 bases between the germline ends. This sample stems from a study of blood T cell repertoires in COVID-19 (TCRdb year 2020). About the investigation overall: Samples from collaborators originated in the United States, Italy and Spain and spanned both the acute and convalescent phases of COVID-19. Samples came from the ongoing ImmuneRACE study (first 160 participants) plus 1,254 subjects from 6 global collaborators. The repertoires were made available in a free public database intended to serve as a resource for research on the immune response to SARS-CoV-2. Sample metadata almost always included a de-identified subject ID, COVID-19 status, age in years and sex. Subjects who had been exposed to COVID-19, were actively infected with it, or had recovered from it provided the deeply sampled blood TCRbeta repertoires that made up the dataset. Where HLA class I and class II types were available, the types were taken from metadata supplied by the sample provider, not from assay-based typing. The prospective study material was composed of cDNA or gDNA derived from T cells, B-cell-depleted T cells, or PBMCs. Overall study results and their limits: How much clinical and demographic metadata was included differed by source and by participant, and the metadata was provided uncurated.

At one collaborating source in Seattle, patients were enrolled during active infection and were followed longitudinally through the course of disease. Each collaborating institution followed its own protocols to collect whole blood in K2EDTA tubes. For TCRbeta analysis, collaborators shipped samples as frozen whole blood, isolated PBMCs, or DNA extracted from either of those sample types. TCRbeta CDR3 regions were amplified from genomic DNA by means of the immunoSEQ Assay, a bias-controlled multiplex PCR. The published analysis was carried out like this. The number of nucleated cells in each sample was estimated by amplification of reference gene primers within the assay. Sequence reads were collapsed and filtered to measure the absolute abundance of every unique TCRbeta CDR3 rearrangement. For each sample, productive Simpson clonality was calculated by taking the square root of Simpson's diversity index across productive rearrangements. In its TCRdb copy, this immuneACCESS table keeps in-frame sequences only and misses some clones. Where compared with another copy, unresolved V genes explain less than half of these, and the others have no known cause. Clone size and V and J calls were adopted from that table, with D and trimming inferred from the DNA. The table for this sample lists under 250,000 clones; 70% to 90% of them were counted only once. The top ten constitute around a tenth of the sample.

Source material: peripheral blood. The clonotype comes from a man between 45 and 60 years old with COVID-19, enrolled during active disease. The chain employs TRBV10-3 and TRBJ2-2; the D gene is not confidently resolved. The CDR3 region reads CAIRSTRSLNTGELFF. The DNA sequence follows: TGTGCCATCAGATCGACGCGGAGCCTGAACACCGGGGAGCTGTTTTTT.